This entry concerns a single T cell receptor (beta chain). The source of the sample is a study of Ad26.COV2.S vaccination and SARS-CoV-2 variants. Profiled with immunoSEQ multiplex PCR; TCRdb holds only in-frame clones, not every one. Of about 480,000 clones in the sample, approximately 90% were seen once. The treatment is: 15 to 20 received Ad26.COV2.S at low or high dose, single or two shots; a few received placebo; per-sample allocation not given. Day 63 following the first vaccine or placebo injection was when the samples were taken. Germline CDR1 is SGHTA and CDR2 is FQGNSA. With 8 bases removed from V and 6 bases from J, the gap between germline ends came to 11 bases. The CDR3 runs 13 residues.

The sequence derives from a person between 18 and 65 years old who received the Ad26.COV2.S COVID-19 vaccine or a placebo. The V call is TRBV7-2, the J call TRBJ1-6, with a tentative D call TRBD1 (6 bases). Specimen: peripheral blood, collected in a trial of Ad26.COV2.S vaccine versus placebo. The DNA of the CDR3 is TGTGCCAGCGGTGCACAGGGTAATTCACCCCTCCACTTT. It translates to CASGAQGNSPLHF.